This T cell receptor beta chain comes out of a study of blood T cell repertoires in COVID-19. Looking at the study overall: Material from acute and convalescent COVID-19 was sourced from the United States, Italy and Spain. The cDNA or gDNA used as material had been derived from T cells, B-cell-depleted T cells, or PBMCs.

Sequencing used immunoSEQ multiplex PCR; TCRdb keeps in-frame clones, though not all of them. The profile covers 200,000 or so clones, with 75% to 85% appearing a single time and less than 15% taken by the ten largest. This clonotype originated in a human donor in a cohort sampled during active COVID-19. The specimen sequenced was peripheral blood.

CDR3 bases: TGCGCCAGCAGCCAAGAAAGGGGAGCTAGCGGGTTCGGGTTAATCCGCACAGATACGCAGTATTTT. Translated, it gives CASSQERGASGFGLIRTDTQYF. The chain combines TRBV4-1 with TRBJ2-3, with 8 bases matching TRBD2. Unmatched junction bases numbered 21, after V lost 0 bases and J lost 1 base. The CDR3 has 22 residues. Germline-derived CDR1 and CDR2 are MGHRA and YSYEKL.